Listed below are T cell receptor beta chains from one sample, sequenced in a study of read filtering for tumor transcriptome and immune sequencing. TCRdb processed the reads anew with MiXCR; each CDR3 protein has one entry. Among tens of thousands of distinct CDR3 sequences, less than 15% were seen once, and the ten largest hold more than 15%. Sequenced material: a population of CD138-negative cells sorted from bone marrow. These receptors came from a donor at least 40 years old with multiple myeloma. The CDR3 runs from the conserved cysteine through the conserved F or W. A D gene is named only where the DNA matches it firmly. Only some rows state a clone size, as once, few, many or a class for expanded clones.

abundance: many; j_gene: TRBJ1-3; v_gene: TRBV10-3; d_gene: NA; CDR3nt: TGTGCCATCAGTGGCCTGGGACTAGGAAACACCATATATTTT; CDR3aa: CAISGLGLGNTIYF
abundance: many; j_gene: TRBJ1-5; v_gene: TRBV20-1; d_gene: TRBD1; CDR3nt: TGCAGTGCCACTAAGTGGACAGGTCCGGGCCCCAATCAGCCCCAGCATTTT; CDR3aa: CSATKWTGPGPNQPQHF
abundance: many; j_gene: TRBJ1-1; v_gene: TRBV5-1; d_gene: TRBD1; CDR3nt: TGCGCCAGCAGCCTAGGCCGGACAGGACCTACTGAAGCTTTCTTT; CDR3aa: CASSLGRTGPTEAFF
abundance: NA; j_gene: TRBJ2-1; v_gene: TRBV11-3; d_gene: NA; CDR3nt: TGTGCCAGCAGCTTAAATGCGGGGGCTCCCGCGCAGTTCTTC; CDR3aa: CASSLNAGAPAQFF
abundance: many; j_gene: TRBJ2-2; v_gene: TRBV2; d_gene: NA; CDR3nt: TGTGCCAGCAGCCTACAGGGCCCTAACACCGGGGAGCTGTTTTTT; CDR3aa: CASSLQGPNTGELFF
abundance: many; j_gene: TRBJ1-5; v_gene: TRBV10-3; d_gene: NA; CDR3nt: TGTGCCATCAGTGAAGGGGTCTACAATCAGCCCCAGCATTTT; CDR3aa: CAISEGVYNQPQHF
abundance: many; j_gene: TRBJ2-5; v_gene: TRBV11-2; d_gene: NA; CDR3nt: TGTGCCAGCGCTCGGGAGAGTACAGAGACCCAGTACTTC; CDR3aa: CASARESTETQYF
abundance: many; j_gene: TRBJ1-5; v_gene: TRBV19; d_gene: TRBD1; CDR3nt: TGTGCCAGTAGTATAGGTCCGACAGGGGTCTTGTTAGCCCAGCATTTT; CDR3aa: CASSIGPTGVLLAQHF
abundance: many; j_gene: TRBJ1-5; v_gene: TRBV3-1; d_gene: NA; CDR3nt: TGTGCCAGCAGCCAAGGTTTAACAGGAGGTCCGCAGCCCCAGCATTTT; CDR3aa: CASSQGLTGGPQPQHF
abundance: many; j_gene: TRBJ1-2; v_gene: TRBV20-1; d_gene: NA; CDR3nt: TGCAGTGCTCGAAGCCAAACCTATGGCTACACCTTC; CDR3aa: CSARSQTYGYTF
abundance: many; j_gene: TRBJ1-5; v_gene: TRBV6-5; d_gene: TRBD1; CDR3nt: TGTGCCAGCAGGTCAACCACAGGGGGCGTTCAGCCCCAGCATTTT; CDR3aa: CASRSTTGGVQPQHF
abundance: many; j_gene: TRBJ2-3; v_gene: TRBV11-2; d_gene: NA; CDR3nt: TGTGCCAGCAGCTTAACCGGGAGCAGCAGTGCAAATACGCAGTATTTT; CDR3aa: CASSLTGSSSANTQYF
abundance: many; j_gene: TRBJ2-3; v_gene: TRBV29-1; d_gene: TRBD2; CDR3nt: TGCAGCGTGACGGCGCAGCGGGGGCGAACAGATACGCAGTATTTT; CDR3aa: CSVTAQRGRTDTQYF
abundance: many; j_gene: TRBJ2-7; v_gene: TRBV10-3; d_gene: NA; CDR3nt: TGTGCCACTGGGCTGGAGCCCTACGAGCAGTACTTC; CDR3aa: CATGLEPYEQYF
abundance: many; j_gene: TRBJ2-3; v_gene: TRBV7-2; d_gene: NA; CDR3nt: TGTGCCAGCAGGGACAGCGGGAGCACAGATACGCAGTATTTT; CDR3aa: CASRDSGSTDTQYF
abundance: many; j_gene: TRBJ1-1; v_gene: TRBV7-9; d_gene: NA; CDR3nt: TGTGCCAGCAGCTCCCAGGGTTATAACACTGAAGCTTTCTTT; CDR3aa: CASSSQGYNTEAFF
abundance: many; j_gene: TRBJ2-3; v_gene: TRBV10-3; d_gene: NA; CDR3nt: TGTGCCATCAGTACTACAGATACGCAGTATTTT; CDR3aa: CAISTTDTQYF
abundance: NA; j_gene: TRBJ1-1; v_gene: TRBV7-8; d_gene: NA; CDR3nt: TGTGCCAGCAGCTTAGTGGACGTGAACACTGAAGCTTTCTTT; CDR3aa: CASSLVDVNTEAFF
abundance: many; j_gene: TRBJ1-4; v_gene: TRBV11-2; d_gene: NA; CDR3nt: TGTGCCAGCAGCTCCGGGGCCTTTAATGAAAAACTGTTTTTT; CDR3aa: CASSSGAFNEKLFF
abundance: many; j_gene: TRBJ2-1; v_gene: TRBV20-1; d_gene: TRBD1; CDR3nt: TGCAGTGCTCCGACCTACGGGACAGGGCGGAATGAGCAGTTCTTC; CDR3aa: CSAPTYGTGRNEQFF
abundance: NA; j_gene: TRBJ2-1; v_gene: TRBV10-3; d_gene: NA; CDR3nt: TGTGCCATCAGCTCCCAAGTCAGCTCCTACAATGAGCAGTTCTTC; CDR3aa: CAISSQVSSYNEQFF
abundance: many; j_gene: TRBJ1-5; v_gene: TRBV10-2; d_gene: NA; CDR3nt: TGCGCCAGCAGTGAAGGGTTGGGGGTAGGCAATCAGCCCCAGCATTTT; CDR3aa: CASSEGLGVGNQPQHF
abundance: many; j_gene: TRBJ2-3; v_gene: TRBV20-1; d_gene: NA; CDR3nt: TGCAGTGGCTCGGTGCGGGGCACAGATACGCAGTATTTT; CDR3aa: CSGSVRGTDTQYF
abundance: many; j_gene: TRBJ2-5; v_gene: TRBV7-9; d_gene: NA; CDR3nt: TGTGCCAGCAGCTCACGTGGTGTTGGGACCCAGTACTTC; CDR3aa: CASSSRGVGTQYF
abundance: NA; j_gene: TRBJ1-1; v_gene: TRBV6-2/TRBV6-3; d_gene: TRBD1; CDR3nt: TGTGCCAGCAGTTACGGGGGACAGGGCCAACGGGCTTCCTTT; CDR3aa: CASSYGGQGQRASF
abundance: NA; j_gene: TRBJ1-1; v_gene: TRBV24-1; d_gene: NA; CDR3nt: TGCGCCACCTGTGATGGTAGTCGGGGGAGGAGTGTCTCCACTGAAGCTTTCTTT; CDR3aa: CATCDGSRGRSVSTEAFF
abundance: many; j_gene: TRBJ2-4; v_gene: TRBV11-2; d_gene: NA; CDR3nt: TGTGCCAGCAGCGCCCCGTATGGCATTCAGTACTTC; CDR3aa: CASSAPYGIQYF
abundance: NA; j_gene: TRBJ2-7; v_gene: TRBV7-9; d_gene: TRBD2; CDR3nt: TGTGCCAGCAGCCCTAGCGGTACCTCCTACGAGCAGTACTTC; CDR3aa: CASSPSGTSYEQYF
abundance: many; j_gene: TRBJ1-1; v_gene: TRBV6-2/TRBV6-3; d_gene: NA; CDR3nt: TGTGCCAGCAGTTACCGGGACCCGAGTTGGGTTAACACTGAAGCTTTCTTT; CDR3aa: CASSYRDPSWVNTEAFF
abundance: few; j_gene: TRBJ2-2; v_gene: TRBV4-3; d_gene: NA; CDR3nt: TGCGCCAGCAGCCGGATCGATTCCGGGGAGCTGTTTTTT; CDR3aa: CASSRIDSGELFF
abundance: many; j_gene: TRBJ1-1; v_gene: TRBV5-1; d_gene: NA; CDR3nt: TGCGCCAGCAGCTCGATGATGAACACTGAAGCTTTCTTT; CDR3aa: CASSSMMNTEAFF
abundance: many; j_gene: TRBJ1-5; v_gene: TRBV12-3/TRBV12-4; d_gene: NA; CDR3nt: TGTGCCAGCAGTCTCCTCGACAGACTAAATCAGCCCCAGCATTTT; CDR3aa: CASSLLDRLNQPQHF
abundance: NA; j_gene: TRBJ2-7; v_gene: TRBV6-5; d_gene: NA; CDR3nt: TGTGCCAGCAGTTACTCCATTCCGGCATACGGGAACAGCTACGAGCAGTACTTC; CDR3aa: CASSYSIPAYGNSYEQYF
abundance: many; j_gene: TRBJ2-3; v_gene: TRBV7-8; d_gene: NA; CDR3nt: TGTGCCAGCAGCTCAGCCCCAGGGGGGGGGGCAAGAGATACGCAGTATTTT; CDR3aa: CASSSAPGGGARDTQYF
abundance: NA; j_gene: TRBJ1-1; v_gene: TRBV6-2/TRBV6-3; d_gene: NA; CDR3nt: TGTGCCATCCGGCGTGTGTGGGACACTGAAGCTTTCTTT; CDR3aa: CAIRRVWDTEAFF
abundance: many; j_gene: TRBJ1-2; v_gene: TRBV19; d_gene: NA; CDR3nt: TGTGCCAGTAGTAGACGGACGGGAGACGCAAACTATGGCTACACCTTC; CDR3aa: CASSRRTGDANYGYTF
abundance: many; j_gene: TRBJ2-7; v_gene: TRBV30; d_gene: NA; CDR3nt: TGTGCCTGGAGTGCCCCCGGGAACTACGAGCAGTACTTC; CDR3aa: CAWSAPGNYEQYF
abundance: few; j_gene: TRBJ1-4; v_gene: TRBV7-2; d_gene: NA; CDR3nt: TGTGCCAGCGGGGCAACGAATGAAAAACTGTTTTTT; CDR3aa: CASGATNEKLFF
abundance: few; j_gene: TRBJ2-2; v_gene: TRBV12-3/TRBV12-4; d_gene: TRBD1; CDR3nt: TGTGCCAGCAGATCCGGGACAGCCAACACCGGGGAGCTGTTTTTT; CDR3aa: CASRSGTANTGELFF
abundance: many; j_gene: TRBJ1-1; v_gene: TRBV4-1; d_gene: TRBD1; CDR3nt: TGCGCCAGCAGCCCAGGACAGGCGTGGGGTGAAGCTTTCTTT; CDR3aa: CASSPGQAWGEAFF
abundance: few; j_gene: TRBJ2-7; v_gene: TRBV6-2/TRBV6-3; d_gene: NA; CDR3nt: TGTGCCACCGAAGACAGCTCCTACGAGCAGTACTTC; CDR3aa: CATEDSSYEQYF
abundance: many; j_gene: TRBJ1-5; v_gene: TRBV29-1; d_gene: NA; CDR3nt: TGCAGCGTTGGGGGACAAGGAGATCAGCCCCAGCATTTT; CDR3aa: CSVGGQGDQPQHF
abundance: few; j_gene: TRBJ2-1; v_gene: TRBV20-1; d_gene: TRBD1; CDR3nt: TGCAGTGCTAGAGTTCCTCCGGACAGGGCGTCCTACAATGAGCAGTTCTTC; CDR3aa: CSARVPPDRASYNEQFF
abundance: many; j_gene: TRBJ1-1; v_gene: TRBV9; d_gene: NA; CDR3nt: TGTGCCAGCAGCGTAGGCCCGAACACTGAAGCTTTCTTT; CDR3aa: CASSVGPNTEAFF
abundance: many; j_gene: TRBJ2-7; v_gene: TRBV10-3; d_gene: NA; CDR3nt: TGTGCCATCAGTGATAAGGGCAGCTCCTACGAGCAGTACTTC; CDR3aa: CAISDKGSSYEQYF
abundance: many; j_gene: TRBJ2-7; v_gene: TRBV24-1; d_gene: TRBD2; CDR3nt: TGTGCCACCAGTGGCAGCGGGGGTTCCTACGAGCAGTACTTC; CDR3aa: CATSGSGGSYEQYF
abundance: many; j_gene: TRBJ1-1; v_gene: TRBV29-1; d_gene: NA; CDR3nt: TGCAGCGTTGTCAGGGGTTACTTGGGGGATGAAGCTTTCTTT; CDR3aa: CSVVRGYLGDEAFF
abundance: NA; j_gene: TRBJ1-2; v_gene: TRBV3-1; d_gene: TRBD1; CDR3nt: TGTGCCAGCAGCCAAGGTACAGGGGGATCCTATGGCTACACCTTC; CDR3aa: CASSQGTGGSYGYTF
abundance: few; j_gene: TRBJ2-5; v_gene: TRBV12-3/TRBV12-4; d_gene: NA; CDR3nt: TGTGCCAGCAGGCGGGACCAAGAGACCCAGTACTTC; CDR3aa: CASRRDQETQYF
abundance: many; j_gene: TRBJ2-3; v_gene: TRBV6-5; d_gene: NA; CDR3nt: TGTGCCAGCAGCCAGGGTAGGGGGTCTTACACAGATACGCAGTATTTT; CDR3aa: CASSQGRGSYTDTQYF
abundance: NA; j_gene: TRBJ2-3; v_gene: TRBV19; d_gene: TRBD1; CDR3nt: TGTGCCAGTAGCCCGGGACAGCGATCCACAGATACGCAGTATTTT; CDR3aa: CASSPGQRSTDTQYF
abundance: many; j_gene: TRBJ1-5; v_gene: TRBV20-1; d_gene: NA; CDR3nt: TGCAGTGCGCTTCGCGGGACAAAAAATCAGCCCCAGCATTTT; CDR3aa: CSALRGTKNQPQHF
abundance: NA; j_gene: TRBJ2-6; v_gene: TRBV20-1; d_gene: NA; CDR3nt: TGCAGTGCTTCCAGGGGCTCTGGGGCCAACGTCCTGACTTTC; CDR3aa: CSASRGSGANVLTF